This is a list of T cell receptor beta chains from one sample in a study of siplizumab effects on memory and regulatory T cells. The method was immunoSEQ multiplex PCR; TCRdb's version includes in-frame clones alone and lacks a portion of them. In the table there are approximately 110,000 clones, approximately 94% of which are singletons. The sequenced sample consisted of CD4+ T cells sorted from blood. These receptors were taken from a human donor in good health. CDR3s include the opening cysteine and the closing phenylalanine or tryptophan. The D gene is left open where the match is weak. Some rows mark clone size as missing; the rest say once, few, many or name a class of expanded clone.

V gene	D gene	J gene	clone size	CDR3 protein	CDR3 DNA
TRBV18	TRBD1	TRBJ2-5	once	CASSPVPGQGASETQYF	TGTGCCAGCTCACCCGTTCCGGGACAGGGGGCTTCTGAGACCCAGTACTTC
TRBV6-4	.	TRBJ2-1	.	CASSRDGAYNEQFF	TGTGCCAGCAGTAGGGACGGCGCCTACAATGAGCAGTTCTTC
TRBV4-3	TRBD1	TRBJ2-1	.	CASSQDWDSVEFF	TGCGCCAGCAGCCAGGACTGGGACAGTGTGGAGTTCTTC
TRBV7-9	.	TRBJ2-7	.	CASSRGDNYYEQYF	TGTGCCAGCAGTCGTGGGGACAACTACTACGAGCAGTACTTC
TRBV12-5	.	TRBJ1-2	.	CASGLVGSGGYTF	TGTGCTAGTGGTTTGGTGGGGTCTGGTGGCTACACCTTC
TRBV30	TRBD1	TRBJ2-7	.	CAWSHDRDEQYF	TGTGCCTGGAGCCACGACAGGGACGAGCAGTACTTC
TRBV6-5	TRBD1	TRBJ2-7	.	CASRSTGTGVHEQYF	TGTGCCAGCAGATCCACCGGGACAGGGGTGCACGAGCAGTACTTC
TRBV5-1	.	TRBJ2-3	.	CASSLGTASTDTQYF	TGCGCCAGCAGCTTGGGGACAGCTAGCACAGATACGCAGTATTTT
TRBV10-3	.	TRBJ2-4	.	CAISESEGGGKNIQYF	TGTGCCATCAGTGAGTCTGAGGGAGGGGGCAAAAACATTCAGTACTTC
TRBV30	.	TRBJ2-7	once	CAWSVRGSHEQYF	TGTGCCTGGAGTGTACGTGGGAGCCACGAGCAGTACTTC
TRBV2	.	TRBJ2-1	.	CASSRESGYNEQFF	TGTGCCAGCAGTCGGGAGTCAGGCTACAATGAGCAGTTCTTC
TRBV5-1	TRBD2	TRBJ2-2	.	CASTEGGPGTGELFF	TGCGCCAGCACGGAGGGAGGGCCGGGCACCGGGGAGCTGTTTTTT
TRBV2	.	TRBJ2-1	many	CASSEWVDYNEQFF	TGTGCCAGCAGTGAATGGGTAGACTACAATGAGCAGTTCTTC
TRBV18	TRBD2	TRBJ2-2	.	CASSPPSGSNTGELFF	TGTGCCAGCTCGCCCCCTAGCGGGAGTAACACCGGGGAGCTGTTTTTT
TRBV19	TRBD2	TRBJ2-7	once	CASSAASGRAYEQYF	TGTGCCAGTAGTGCCGCTAGCGGGAGGGCCTACGAGCAGTACTTC
TRBV29-1	.	TRBJ2-2	once	CSAWLTANTGELFF	TGCAGCGCCTGGCTGACAGCCAACACCGGGGAGCTGTTTTTT